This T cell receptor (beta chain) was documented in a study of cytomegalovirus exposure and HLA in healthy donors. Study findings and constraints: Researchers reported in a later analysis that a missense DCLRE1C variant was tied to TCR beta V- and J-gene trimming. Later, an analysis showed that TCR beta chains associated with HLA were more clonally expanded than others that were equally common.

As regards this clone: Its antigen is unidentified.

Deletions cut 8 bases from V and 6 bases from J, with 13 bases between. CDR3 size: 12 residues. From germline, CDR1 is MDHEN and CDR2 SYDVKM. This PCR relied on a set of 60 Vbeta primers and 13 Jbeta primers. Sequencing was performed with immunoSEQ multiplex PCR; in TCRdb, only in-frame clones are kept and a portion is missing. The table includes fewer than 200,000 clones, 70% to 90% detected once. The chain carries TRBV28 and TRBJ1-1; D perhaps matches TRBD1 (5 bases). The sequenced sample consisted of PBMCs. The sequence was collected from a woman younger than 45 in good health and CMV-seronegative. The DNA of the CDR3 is TGTGCCAGCGGCGACAGTACGGCTGAAGCTTTCTTT. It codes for CASGDSTAEAFF.